The 8 T cell receptor beta chains in this list originate from one sample, sequenced in a study of monozygotic twins with inflammatory bowel disease. TCRdb re-called the 5' RACE reads, yielding one record per CDR3 amino acid sequence without DNA. The sample spans 150,000 or so distinct CDR3 sequences; the ten largest clones claim less than 7.5%. What was sequenced was blood. The source of these receptors is a human donor with ulcerative colitis or Crohn's disease, or a healthy co-twin of an affected twin (not recorded which).

This rearrangement joins TRBV5-1 to TRBJ2-1; TCRdb's assignment of TRBD1 cannot be checked, as there is no DNA. Germline CDR1 and CDR2: SGHRS and YFSETQ. The CDR3 consists of 15 residues. The CDR3 loop is CASSVSGTGVNEQFF. The whole variable domain, filled in from reference TRBV5-1 and TRBJ2-1, reads KAGVTQTPRYLIKTRGQQVTLSCSPISGHRSVSWYQQTPGQGLQFLFEYFSETQRNKGNFPGRFSGRQFSNSRSEMNVSTLELGDSALYLCASSVSGTGVNEQFFGPGTRLTVL.

V usage is TRBV5-1 and J usage is TRBJ2-7; the D call from TCRdb, TRBD1, cannot be confirmed without DNA. The CDR3 consists of 14 residues. The germline V gene encodes CDR1 SGHRS and CDR2 YFSETQ. The CDR3 sequence is CASSLEGAPYEQYF. Using reference TRBV5-1 and TRBJ2-7 for the parts outside the CDR3, the full variable domain is KAGVTQTPRYLIKTRGQQVTLSCSPISGHRSVSWYQQTPGQGLQFLFEYFSETQRNKGNFPGRFSGRQFSNSRSEMNVSTLELGDSALYLCASSLEGAPYEQYFGPGTRLTVT.

This CDR3 is CASSLGRIETQYF. The J gene is TRBJ2-5, the V gene TRBV5-6. Germline V gives CDR1 SGHDT, CDR2 YYEEEE. The length of the CDR3 is 13 residues.

The genes are TRBV15 and TRBJ2-7; lacking DNA, the TRBD2 call made by TCRdb goes unchecked. The CDR3 covers 12 residues. Germline V gene sequence: CDR1 LNHNV, CDR2 YYDKDF (reference sequence). This CDR3 is CATGTSRDEQYF.

The chain employs TRBV10-3 and TRBJ2-2. CDR1 and CDR2 from the germline V gene are ENHRY and SYGVKD. This CDR3 contains 14 residues. This CDR3 is CAISEVQNTGELFF.

The chain uses TRBV28 and TRBJ2-2; TCRdb's D gene call, TRBD1, goes unchecked for lack of DNA. Germline CDR1 reads MDHEN; CDR2 reads SYDVKM. This CDR3 comprises 15 residues. Here the CDR3 reads CASSSLLGGSGELFF.

V and J are TRBV7-8 and TRBJ2-7; the TRBD1 assignment by TCRdb is unverifiable without DNA. Per germline, CDR1 SGHVS and CDR2 FQNEAQ. CDR3 length: 13 amino acids. This CDR3 reads CASRPGQKYEQYF.

The chain uses TRBV27 and TRBJ1-1. CDR1 MNHEY and CDR2 SMNVEV come from the germline V gene (reference sequence). CDR3 length: 13 amino acids. The CDR3 is CASRRRSNTEAFF.